This T cell receptor (beta chain) was sequenced for a study of human T cells and chemical hapten exposure. Time point: patch test 2, 6 weeks after DPC sensitization. The treatment denotes: therapeutic diphenylcyclopropenone sensitization with weekly scalp DPC. This clonotype was seen repeatedly, ten times or more. This CDR3 is built from 16 residues. Between the trimmed V and J ends, which lost 1 base and 7 bases, there was a span of 20 bases. The germline V gene encodes CDR1 SGHVS and CDR2 FQNEAQ. TCRdb passed the RACE reads through MiXCR, listing each CDR3 protein once. The data hold some 100,000 distinct CDR3 sequences, with over 7.5% observed a single time.

The V gene is TRBV7-8, the J gene TRBJ2-7, with D unresolved. The specimen was whole blood, collected in connection with sensitization to the hapten diphenylcyclopropenone (DPC). The receptor was derived from a woman in her forties with alopecia areata. Some clones in this sample may be carry-over from other donors' samples. The CDR3 DNA follows: TGTGCCAGCAGCTTAGATGCCCGGGTCGAGGTGGGGGAGCAGTACTTC. Translation gives CASSLDARVEVGEQYF.